These T cell receptor beta chains were read from a single sample in a study of blood T cell repertoires in COVID-19. Only in-frame clones appear in the TCRdb table, and some are missing; sequencing was by immunoSEQ multiplex PCR. The data show more than 85,000 clones, about 85% seen once. The sequencing input was peripheral blood. All receptors come from a man aged 45 to 65 with active COVID-19. Both conserved end residues are part of each CDR3. The order of the fields is clone size, V gene, J gene, D gene, CDR3 protein, CDR3 DNA. A D gene is named only where the DNA matches it firmly. Clone size is not always given. Where it is, it says once, few, many or a class for expanded clones.

clone_size: .; v_call: TRBV12-3/TRBV12-4; j_call: TRBJ1-5; d_call: TRBD1; cdr3_aa: CASNPGGRQPQHF; cdr3_nt: TGTGCCAGCAACCCAGGGGGCAGGCAGCCCCAGCATTTT
clone_size: .; v_call: TRBV5-1; j_call: TRBJ2-5; d_call: .; cdr3_aa: CASSLAGVETQYF; cdr3_nt: TGCGCCAGCAGCTTGGCGGGGGTAGAGACCCAGTACTTC
clone_size: .; v_call: TRBV19; j_call: TRBJ1-6; d_call: .; cdr3_aa: CASSVNRGGPLHF; cdr3_nt: TGTGCCAGTAGTGTAAATCGAGGGGGACCCCTCCACTTT
clone_size: .; v_call: TRBV3-1/TRBV3-2; j_call: TRBJ2-2; d_call: .; cdr3_aa: CASSLLNTGELFF; cdr3_nt: TGTGCCAGCAGCCTATTGAACACCGGGGAGCTGTTTTTT
clone_size: few; v_call: TRBV10-3; j_call: TRBJ1-1; d_call: .; cdr3_aa: CAISDGGRITLNTEAFF; cdr3_nt: TGTGCCATCAGTGACGGAGGACGGATAACATTGAACACTGAAGCTTTCTTT
clone_size: .; v_call: TRBV3-1/TRBV3-2; j_call: TRBJ2-1; d_call: .; cdr3_aa: CASSQEAAGSYNEQFF; cdr3_nt: TGTGCCAGCAGCCAAGAAGCCGCGGGCTCCTACAATGAGCAGTTCTTC
clone_size: .; v_call: TRBV10-3; j_call: TRBJ2-3; d_call: .; cdr3_aa: CAITGDTDTQYF; cdr3_nt: TGTGCCATAACGGGGGACACAGATACGCAGTATTTT
clone_size: .; v_call: TRBV28; j_call: TRBJ2-3; d_call: .; cdr3_aa: CASSLTNTQYF; cdr3_nt: TGTGCCAGCAGTTTGACAAATACGCAGTATTTT
clone_size: once; v_call: TRBV4-2; j_call: TRBJ1-1; d_call: .; cdr3_aa: CASSQPSGPLAFF; cdr3_nt: TGTGCCAGCAGCCAGCCAAGCGGACCTCTGGCTTTCTTT
clone_size: .; v_call: TRBV2; j_call: TRBJ2-5; d_call: .; cdr3_aa: CASSQETQYF; cdr3_nt: TGTGCCAGCAGTCAGGAGACCCAGTACTTC
clone_size: .; v_call: TRBV4-1; j_call: TRBJ2-3; d_call: TRBD2; cdr3_aa: CASSQELTSGGTDTQYF; cdr3_nt: TGCGCCAGCAGCCAAGAACTGACTAGCGGGGGGACAGATACGCAGTATTTT
clone_size: .; v_call: TRBV11-3; j_call: TRBJ2-3; d_call: TRBD2; cdr3_aa: CASSPGGNTDTQYF; cdr3_nt: TGTGCCAGCAGCCCCGGGGGGAACACAGATACGCAGTATTTT
clone_size: few; v_call: TRBV2; j_call: TRBJ1-5; d_call: .; cdr3_aa: CAAGGERNQPQHF; cdr3_nt: TGTGCCGCAGGCGGGGAACGCAATCAGCCCCAGCATTTT
clone_size: .; v_call: TRBV10-3; j_call: TRBJ1-2; d_call: TRBD1; cdr3_aa: CAISADRVEGYTF; cdr3_nt: TGTGCCATCAGTGCCGACAGGGTAGAAGGCTACACCTTC
clone_size: once; v_call: TRBV9; j_call: TRBJ2-5; d_call: TRBD1; cdr3_aa: CASSVRTGDQETQYF; cdr3_nt: TGTGCCAGCAGCGTCAGGACAGGGGACCAAGAGACCCAGTACTTC
clone_size: few; v_call: TRBV9; j_call: TRBJ2-7; d_call: TRBD1; cdr3_aa: CASSVSDRGQDEQYF; cdr3_nt: TGTGCCAGCAGCGTCTCGGACAGGGGACAGGACGAGCAGTACTTC
clone_size: .; v_call: TRBV12-3/TRBV12-4; j_call: TRBJ1-2; d_call: TRBD1; cdr3_aa: CASTKLDRDYTF; cdr3_nt: TGTGCCAGCACCAAACTCGACAGGGACTACACCTTC
clone_size: .; v_call: TRBV6-5; j_call: TRBJ2-7; d_call: .; cdr3_aa: CASSYLAGDHEQYF; cdr3_nt: TGTGCCAGCAGTTATCTTGCAGGGGACCACGAGCAGTACTTC
clone_size: .; v_call: TRBV5-6; j_call: TRBJ1-2; d_call: .; cdr3_aa: CASSLVGEEGNYGYTF; cdr3_nt: TGTGCCAGCAGTCTGGTTGGCGAGGAGGGCAACTATGGCTACACCTTC
clone_size: .; v_call: TRBV4-2; j_call: TRBJ1-4; d_call: .; cdr3_aa: CASSQNGVNEKLFF; cdr3_nt: TGTGCCAGCAGCCAGAACGGGGTTAATGAAAAACTGTTTTTT
clone_size: .; v_call: TRBV24-1; j_call: TRBJ2-1; d_call: .; cdr3_aa: CATSDLGSGNEQFF; cdr3_nt: TGTGCCACCAGTGATTTGGGGAGCGGGAATGAGCAGTTCTTC
clone_size: .; v_call: TRBV3-1/TRBV3-2; j_call: TRBJ2-5; d_call: .; cdr3_aa: CASSQVGETQYF; cdr3_nt: TGTGCCAGCAGCCAAGTCGGGGAGACCCAGTACTTC
clone_size: .; v_call: TRBV19; j_call: TRBJ2-7; d_call: .; cdr3_aa: CASSIFPPRGEQYF; cdr3_nt: TGTGCCAGTAGTATATTTCCTCCTCGGGGCGAGCAGTACTTC
clone_size: .; v_call: TRBV27; j_call: TRBJ1-1; d_call: .; cdr3_aa: CASSASRAANTEAFF; cdr3_nt: TGTGCCAGCAGTGCATCCAGGGCGGCGAACACTGAAGCTTTCTTT
clone_size: few; v_call: TRBV5-4; j_call: TRBJ2-5; d_call: TRBD2; cdr3_aa: CASSLTSGGETQYF; cdr3_nt: TGTGCCAGCAGCTTGACTAGCGGTGGGGAGACCCAGTACTTC
clone_size: .; v_call: TRBV4-1; j_call: TRBJ2-7; d_call: .; cdr3_aa: CASSPDYRDYEQYF; cdr3_nt: TGCGCCAGCAGCCCAGACTACAGGGACTACGAGCAGTACTTC
clone_size: .; v_call: TRBV30; j_call: TRBJ1-6; d_call: .; cdr3_aa: CAWVLGGALPFGNSPLHF; cdr3_nt: TGTGCCTGGGTCCTGGGGGGTGCCCTCCCCTTCGGTAATTCACCCCTCCACTTT
clone_size: .; v_call: TRBV5-4; j_call: TRBJ2-2; d_call: TRBD2; cdr3_aa: CASSLAGRGSTNTGELFF; cdr3_nt: TGTGCCAGCAGCTTGGCCGGTCGCGGGAGTACGAACACCGGGGAGCTGTTTTTT
clone_size: .; v_call: TRBV19; j_call: TRBJ1-4; d_call: .; cdr3_aa: CASRTVSNEKLFF; cdr3_nt: TGTGCCAGTAGGACAGTCTCTAATGAAAAACTGTTTTTT
clone_size: .; v_call: TRBV6-6; j_call: TRBJ2-1; d_call: TRBD2; cdr3_aa: CASSPSGGFNEQFF; cdr3_nt: TGTGCCAGCAGCCCCAGCGGGGGTTTCAATGAGCAGTTCTTC
clone_size: once; v_call: TRBV20-1; j_call: TRBJ2-3; d_call: .; cdr3_aa: CRECTQYF; cdr3_nt: TGCAGGGAGTGTACGCAGTATTTT
clone_size: .; v_call: TRBV27; j_call: TRBJ2-1; d_call: .; cdr3_aa: CASSPGAQGNEQFF; cdr3_nt: TGTGCCAGCAGCCCTGGGGCACAGGGCAATGAGCAGTTCTTC
clone_size: .; v_call: TRBV6-6; j_call: TRBJ2-5; d_call: TRBD2; cdr3_aa: CASSSLGGVGETQYF; cdr3_nt: TGTGCCAGCAGTTCCTTGGGAGGGGTCGGGGAGACCCAGTACTTC
clone_size: many; v_call: TRBV19; j_call: TRBJ1-1; d_call: .; cdr3_aa: CASSTDFALNTEAFF; cdr3_nt: TGTGCCAGTAGTACGGACTTTGCGCTGAACACTGAAGCTTTCTTT
clone_size: .; v_call: TRBV5-4; j_call: TRBJ2-1; d_call: TRBD1; cdr3_aa: CASSPRDRAYNEQFF; cdr3_nt: TGTGCCAGCAGCCCCCGGGACAGGGCCTACAATGAGCAGTTCTTC
clone_size: .; v_call: TRBV5-1; j_call: TRBJ1-2; d_call: .; cdr3_aa: CASSLRGVYGYTF; cdr3_nt: TGCGCCAGCAGCTTGAGGGGCGTCTATGGCTACACCTTC
clone_size: .; v_call: TRBV7-2; j_call: TRBJ2-6; d_call: .; cdr3_aa: CASSLTPSGANVLTF; cdr3_nt: TGTGCCAGCAGCCTCACACCCTCTGGGGCCAACGTCCTGACTTTC
clone_size: .; v_call: TRBV5-6; j_call: TRBJ2-3; d_call: .; cdr3_aa: CASSTGQPTQYF; cdr3_nt: TGTGCCAGCAGCACCGGACAGCCTACGCAGTATTTT
clone_size: .; v_call: TRBV3-1/TRBV3-2; j_call: TRBJ1-6; d_call: .; cdr3_aa: CASSQVQGNSPLHF; cdr3_nt: TGTGCCAGCAGCCAAGTACAGGGTAATTCACCCCTCCACTTT
clone_size: .; v_call: TRBV30; j_call: TRBJ1-2; d_call: .; cdr3_aa: CAPRNLDSPYGYTF; cdr3_nt: TGTGCTCCTAGAAACCTGGACAGCCCCTATGGCTACACCTTC